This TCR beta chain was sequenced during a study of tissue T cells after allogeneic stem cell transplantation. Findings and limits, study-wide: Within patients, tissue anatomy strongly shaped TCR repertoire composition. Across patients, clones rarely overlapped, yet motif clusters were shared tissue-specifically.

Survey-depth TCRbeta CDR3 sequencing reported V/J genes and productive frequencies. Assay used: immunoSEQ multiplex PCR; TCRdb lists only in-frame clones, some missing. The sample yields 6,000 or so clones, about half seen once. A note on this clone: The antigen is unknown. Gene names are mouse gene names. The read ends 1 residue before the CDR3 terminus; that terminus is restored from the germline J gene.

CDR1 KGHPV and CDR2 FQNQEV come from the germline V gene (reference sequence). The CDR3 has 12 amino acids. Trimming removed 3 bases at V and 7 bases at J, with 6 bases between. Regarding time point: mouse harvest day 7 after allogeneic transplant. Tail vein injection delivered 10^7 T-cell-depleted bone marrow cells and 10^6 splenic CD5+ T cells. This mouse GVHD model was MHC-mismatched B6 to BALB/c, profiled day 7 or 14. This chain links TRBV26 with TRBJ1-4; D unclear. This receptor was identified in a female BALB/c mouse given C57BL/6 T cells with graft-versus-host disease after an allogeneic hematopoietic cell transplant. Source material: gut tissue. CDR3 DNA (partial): TGTGCCAGCAGTCTAGAGGGCGAAAGATTATTT. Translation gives CASSLEGERLF. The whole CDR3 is CASSLEGERLFF.